One TCR beta chain is described in this entry. Its cognate antigen is unknown. In germline, CDR1 is ENHRY, CDR2 SYGVKD. V lost 10 bases, J lost 6 bases, and 5 bases stayed unmatched. CDR3 size: 13 residues. This record comes from a study of siplizumab effects on memory and regulatory T cells. Notes on the study in general: In unstimulated cells, naive T cells appeared more diverse than memory T cells and seemed major alloresponse contributors.

Sequencing was performed with immunoSEQ multiplex PCR; in TCRdb, only in-frame clones are kept and a portion is missing. Seen here are around 100,000 clones, more than 85% observed once, and the top ten hold about 2.6%. The receptor was derived from a human donor in good health. Some clones in this sample may be carry-over from other donors' samples. The sample consisted of CD4+ T cells sorted from blood. V and J are TRBV10-3 and TRBJ2-2, with 10 bases lining up with TRBD1. The CDR3: CATGQGLAGELFF. In nucleotides, the CDR3 is TGTGCCACGGGACAGGGGTTGGCCGGGGAGCTGTTTTTT.